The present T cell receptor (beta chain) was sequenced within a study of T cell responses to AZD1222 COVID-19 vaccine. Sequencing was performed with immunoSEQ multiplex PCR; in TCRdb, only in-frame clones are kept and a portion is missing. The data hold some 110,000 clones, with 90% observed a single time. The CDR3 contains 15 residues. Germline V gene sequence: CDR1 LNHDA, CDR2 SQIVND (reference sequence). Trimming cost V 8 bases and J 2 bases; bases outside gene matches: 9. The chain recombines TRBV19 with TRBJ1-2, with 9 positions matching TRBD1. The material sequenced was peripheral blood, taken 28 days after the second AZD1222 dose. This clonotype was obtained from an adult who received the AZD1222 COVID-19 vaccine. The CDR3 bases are TGTGCCAGTCTAAAATCCGGGACAGGGAACTATGGCTACACCTTC. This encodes CASLKSGTGNYGYTF.